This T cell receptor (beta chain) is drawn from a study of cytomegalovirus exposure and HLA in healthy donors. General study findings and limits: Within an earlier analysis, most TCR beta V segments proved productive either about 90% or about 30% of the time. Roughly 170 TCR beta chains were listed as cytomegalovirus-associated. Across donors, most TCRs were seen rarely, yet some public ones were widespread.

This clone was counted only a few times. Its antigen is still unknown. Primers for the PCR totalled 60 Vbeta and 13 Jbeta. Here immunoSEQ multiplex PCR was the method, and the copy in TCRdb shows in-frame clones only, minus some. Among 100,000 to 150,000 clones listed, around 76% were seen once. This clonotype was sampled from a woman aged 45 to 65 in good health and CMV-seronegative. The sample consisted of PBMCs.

CDR3 nucleotides: TGTGCCAGCAGCTTACTACAGGACCAAGAGACCCAGTACTTC. Amino acid sequence: CASSLLQDQETQYF. The chain is built from TRBV7-9 and TRBJ2-5; TRBD1 is a possible D gene (5 bases). Germline CDR1 is SEHNR and CDR2 is FQNEAQ (reference sequence). Trimming left V 2 bases short and J 0 bases short, with 7 bases between. The CDR3 covers 14 residues.